The T cell receptor beta chain described here comes from a study of T-cell reconstitution after alpha-beta-depleted transplantation in children. This clonotype was counted many times. There are 14 residues in the CDR3. CDR1 and CDR2 from the germline V gene are SEHNR and FQNEAQ (reference sequence). V lost 1 base to trimming and J lost 4 bases, with 10 bases between them. A library of TCRbeta sequences, prepared with unique molecular identifiers, was generated. MiXCR, applied by TCRdb to the PCR reads, yields one record per CDR3 protein. Seen here are almost 500,000 distinct CDR3 sequences, more than 9% observed once, and the top ten hold around 2%.

The origin of this receptor is a child under 10 years old with inherited bone marrow failure, due to receive a stem cell transplant. The V call is TRBV7-9, the J call TRBJ1-2; no definite D call. Sequences were derived from PBMCs, sampled before TCRalphabeta/CD19-depleted stem cell transplant. CDR3 nucleotides: TGTGCCAGCAGCTTAGTGGAGGGCATCTATGGCTACACCTTC. Translation gives CASSLVEGIYGYTF.